This note documents a single T cell receptor (beta chain) sequence. The antigen it recognizes is unknown. The input lacks base qualities; no much larger clone sits a single base away. TCR CDR3 regions were amplified from genomic DNA by multiplex PCR using the deep immunoSEQ assay. Genomic DNA extracted from each cell subset was distributed evenly over all wells of several immunoSEQ 96-well plates, and each plate served as one replicate. For sorted subsets, around 0.2 ug genomic DNA, equal to approximately 30,000 T cell genomes, was loaded into each replicate PCR. Purified libraries were measured with a Qubit 3.0 fluorometer, size-checked on a Bioanalyzer 2100, and measured again with the KAPA Library Quantification kit. Every immunoSEQ 96-well plate was sequenced on a dedicated single-read 150-cycle Illumina NextSeq 550 flow cell. The authors' pipeline ran thus. Because the immunoSEQ output included only junctional sequences and no quality scores, the filtering could not be the same as the filtering used for full-length reads. Sequences were annotated with PyIR, a Python wrapper for IgBLAST v1.9, using IMGT germline references to assign V/J genes and CDR3. Reads were removed for weak V/J assignments (E-value above 1e-6), missing CDR3, stop codons, out-of-frame junctions, or ambiguous translated residues. A V3J clonotype was defined by an identical inferred V gene, J gene, and CDR3 amino acid sequence. The percentage overlap between two repertoires was calculated by dividing the number of shared unique clonotypes by the size of the smaller repertoire. Three approaches were used to assess repertoire richness: RTK rarefaction, the Chao1 estimator, and Recon v2.1 estimates of unobserved clonotypes. Generation probabilities were computed with OLGA for all TCRbeta clonotypes obtained by the gDNA method from four donors. In TCRdb, the immuneACCESS table is reduced to in-frame sequences with V and J assigned. These tables do not hold every clone; where another copy was compared, an unresolved V gene accounts for under half, and the others remain unexplained. The DNA was the basis for D and trimming; V, J and clone size are from that table. The sample table shows some 1.1 million clones, and about 72% are seen once. The ten largest clones represent 0.89% of the sample.

The CDR3, cysteine through phenylalanine, is 14 amino acids long. The kept DNA is CDR3 alone, 42 bases in frame from the first base. CDR1 LNHDA and CDR2 SQIVND are derived from the germline V gene (reference sequence). Ends trimmed: V by 6 bases, J by 7 bases; bases unmatched to a gene: 5. Healthy HIV-negative adults with no recently reported acute infections or vaccinations were included as donors. Every donor was a Caucasian adult residing in Nashville, Tennessee, USA. Magnetic negative selection was used to enrich CD4+ T cells, after which naive cells were positively selected on CD45RA and the negative fraction became the memory subset. Blood was collected by leukapheresis, and PBMCs were isolated by Ficoll-Histopaque density gradient centrifugation and then cryopreserved in liquid nitrogen vapor phase. Analytical flow cytometry was used to check the purity and quantity of each magnetically sorted T cell population. Genomic DNA was isolated from every sorted fraction and measured by UV absorbance on a Nanodrop 2000c.

These data come from a study of shared clonotypes between healthy human individuals (dated by TCRdb to 2020 to 2022). Regarding the research as a whole: A couple of women and three men aged 18 to 49 years were included in the cohort. Per donor, three plates each were used for CD4 naive and CD4 memory, two for CD8 naive, and one for CD8 memory. Blood TCR repertoires of 5 or 6 healthy adults were deeply sequenced to estimate repertoire size and the extent of clonotype sharing between individuals. Libraries were prepared and TCR repertoires were sequenced by different laboratories using diverse techniques, in order to increase sequencing depth and limit assay-specific biases. Between about 0.8 and 9.5 billion PBMCs per donor were obtained by leukapheresis. The paper's findings and limits, for the study overall: Compared with non-shared clonotypes, the clonotypes found in all four sorted-subset donors had higher generation probabilities. When a few donors were compared, the shared fraction of clonotypes was about 5% for naive CD4, approximately 3.5% for naive CD8, roughly 2.5% for memory CD4, and 0.35% to 0.4% for memory CD8. Pairwise subsampling led to the expectation that sequencing depth would affect the degree of clonotype sharing among donors. Sampling was restricted to blood, and TCR repertoires in tissues likely differ from the TCR repertoires found in blood. Because the study included only a small number of donors, the genetic and exposure-history diversity represented was limited. Rarefaction of sorted-subset datasets indicated incomplete sequencing despite the large sequencing depth. Naive subsets generally had larger estimated clonotype richness than memory subsets.

The V and J genes are TRBV19 and TRBJ2-1, with 11 bases aligning to TRBD2. The sequence was collected from a man between 18 and 29 years old in good health. Some clones in this sample may be carry-over from other donors' samples. The sequenced material came from memory CD4+ T cells from PBMCs. The sample's cell subset or site label, in plain terms: CD45RA-negative fraction. The CDR3 here reads CASRQGLAENEQFF. In nucleotides, the sequence is TGTGCCAGTAGACAGGGACTAGCGGAAAATGAGCAGTTCTTC.